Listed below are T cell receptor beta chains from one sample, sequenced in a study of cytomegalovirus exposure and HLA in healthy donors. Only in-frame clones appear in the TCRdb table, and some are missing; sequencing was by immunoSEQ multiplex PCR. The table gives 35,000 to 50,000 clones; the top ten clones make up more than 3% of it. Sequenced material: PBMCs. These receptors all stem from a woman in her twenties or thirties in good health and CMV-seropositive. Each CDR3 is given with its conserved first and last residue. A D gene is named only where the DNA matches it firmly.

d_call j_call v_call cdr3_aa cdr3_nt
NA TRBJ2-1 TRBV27 CASSPRLVLVREVNEQFF TGTGCCAGCAGTCCCCGACTAGTTCTCGTGCGGGAAGTCAATGAGCAGTTCTTC
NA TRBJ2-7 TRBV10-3 CAISESREDYEQYF TGTGCCATCAGTGAGTCGAGAGAGGACTACGAGCAGTACTTC
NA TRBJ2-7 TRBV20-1 CSDVKGGEQYF TGCAGTGACGTCAAAGGGGGTGAGCAGTACTTC
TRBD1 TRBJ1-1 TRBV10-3 CATGQGPNTEAFF TGTGCCACCGGACAGGGGCCGAACACTGAAGCTTTCTTT
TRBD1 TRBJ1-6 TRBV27 CASRTGTALRSPLHF TGTGCCAGTCGTACCGGGACAGCCCTTAGATCACCCCTCCACTTT
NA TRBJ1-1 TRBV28 CASSFWYGNTEAFF TGTGCCAGCAGTTTCTGGTACGGGAACACTGAAGCTTTCTTT
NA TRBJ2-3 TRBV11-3 CASSYPGDITDTQYF TGTGCCAGCAGCTACCCAGGGGATATCACAGATACGCAGTATTTT
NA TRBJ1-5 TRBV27 CASSTGENQPQHF TGTGCCAGCAGTACCGGGGAGAATCAGCCCCAGCATTTT
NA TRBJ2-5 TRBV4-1 CASSQSQYQETQYF TGCGCCAGCAGCCAATCACAGTACCAAGAGACCCAGTACTTC
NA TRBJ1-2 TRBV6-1 CASSVPTGRLPTNYGYTF TGTGCCAGCAGTGTACCGACAGGCCGTCTACCTACTAACTATGGCTACACCTTC
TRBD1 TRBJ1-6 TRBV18 CASSLQSRTGDGSPLHF TGTGCCAGCTCACTCCAGTCCCGGACAGGAGACGGGTCACCCCTCCACTTT
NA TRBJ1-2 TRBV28 CASSLARIKANYGYTF TGTGCCAGCAGTTTAGCCAGGATAAAAGCTAACTATGGCTACACCTTC
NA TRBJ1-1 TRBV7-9 CASSFGGMDTEAFF TGTGCCAGCAGCTTTGGAGGGATGGACACTGAAGCTTTCTTT
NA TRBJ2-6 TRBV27 CASKNRVSGANVLTF TGTGCCAGCAAAAACAGGGTCTCCGGGGCCAACGTCCTGACTTTC
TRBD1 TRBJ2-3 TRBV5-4 CASSTGQGTDTQYF TGTGCCAGCAGCACAGGACAGGGCACAGATACGCAGTATTTT
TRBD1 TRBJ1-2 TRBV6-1 CASREYRGRLSYTF TGTGCCAGCAGGGAGTACAGGGGAAGGTTGAGCTACACCTTC
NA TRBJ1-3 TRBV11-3 CASSPGLSPRDTIYF TGTGCCAGCAGCCCGGGACTCTCCCCTAGGGACACCATATATTTT
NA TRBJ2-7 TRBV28 CASSQTYEQYF TGTGCCAGCAGCCAGACATACGAGCAGTACTTC
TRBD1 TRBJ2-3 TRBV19 CASSNDRVPLTDTQYF TGTGCCAGTAGTAACGACAGGGTACCCCTCACAGATACGCAGTATTTT
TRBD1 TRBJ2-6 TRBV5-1 CASSLTLGQVYSGANVLTF TGCGCCAGCAGCTTGACCTTAGGACAGGTTTACTCTGGGGCCAACGTCCTGACTTTC
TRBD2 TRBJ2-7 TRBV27 CASTAPRTSAHEQYF TGTGCCAGCACCGCCCCCCGGACTAGCGCCCACGAGCAGTACTTC
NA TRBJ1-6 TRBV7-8 CASSLVTGSVSPLHF TGTGCCAGCAGCTTAGTGACGGGTTCTGTGTCACCCCTCCACTTT
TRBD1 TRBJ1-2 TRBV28 CAITGGALGGYTF TGTGCCATCACAGGGGGTGCCCTGGGCGGCTACACCTTC
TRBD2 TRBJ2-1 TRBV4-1 CASSQDRAGRYNEQFF TGCGCCAGCAGCCAAGATCGAGCGGGGAGATACAATGAGCAGTTCTTC
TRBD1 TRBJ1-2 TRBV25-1 CASSGDRGSTGYTF TGTGCCAGCAGTGGGGACAGGGGTTCGACGGGCTACACCTTC
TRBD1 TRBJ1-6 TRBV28 CASSLHARWTGANFDNSPLHF TGTGCCAGCAGTTTACATGCTCGGTGGACAGGGGCTAACTTTGATAATTCACCCCTCCACTTT
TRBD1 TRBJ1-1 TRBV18 CASSPNDRGLYAFF TGTGCCAGCTCACCAAACGACAGGGGTTTGTATGCTTTCTTT